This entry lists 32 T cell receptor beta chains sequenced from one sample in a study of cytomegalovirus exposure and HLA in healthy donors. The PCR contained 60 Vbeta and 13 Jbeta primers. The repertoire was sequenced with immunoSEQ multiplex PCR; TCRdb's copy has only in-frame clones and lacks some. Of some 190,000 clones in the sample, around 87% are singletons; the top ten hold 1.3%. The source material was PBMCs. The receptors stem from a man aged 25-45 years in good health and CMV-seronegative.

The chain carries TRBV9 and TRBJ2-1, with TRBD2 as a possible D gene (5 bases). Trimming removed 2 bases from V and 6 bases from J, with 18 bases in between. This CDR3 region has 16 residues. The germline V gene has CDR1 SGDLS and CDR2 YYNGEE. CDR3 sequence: CASSVFLAGYPNEQFF. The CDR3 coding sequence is TGTGCCAGCAGCGTTTTTCTGGCGGGCTATCCCAATGAGCAGTTCTTC.

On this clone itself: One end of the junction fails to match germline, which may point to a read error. DNA of the CDR3: TGTTCCAGCAGCTCGGGACAGGGGTTAAACTATGGCTACACCTTC. This gives the protein CSSSSGQGLNYGYTF. The chain couples TRBV7-9 to TRBJ1-2, with TRBD1 identical over 10 bases. This CDR3 spans 15 amino acids. Germline V gene sequence: CDR1 SEHNR, CDR2 FQNEAQ (reference sequence).

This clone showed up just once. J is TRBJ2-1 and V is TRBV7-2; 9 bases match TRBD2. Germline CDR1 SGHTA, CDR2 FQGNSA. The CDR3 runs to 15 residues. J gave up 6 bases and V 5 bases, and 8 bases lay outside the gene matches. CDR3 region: CASSQDSGRGNEQFF. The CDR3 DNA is TGTGCCAGCAGCCAGGATAGCGGGAGAGGCAATGAGCAGTTCTTC.

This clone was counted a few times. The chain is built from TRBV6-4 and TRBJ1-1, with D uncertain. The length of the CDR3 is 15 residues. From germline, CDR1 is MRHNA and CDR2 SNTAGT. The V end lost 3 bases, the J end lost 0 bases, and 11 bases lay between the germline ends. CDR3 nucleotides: TGTGCCAGCAGTGAGAACGGGGAGATGAACACTGAAGCTTTCTTT. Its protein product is CASSENGEMNTEAFF.

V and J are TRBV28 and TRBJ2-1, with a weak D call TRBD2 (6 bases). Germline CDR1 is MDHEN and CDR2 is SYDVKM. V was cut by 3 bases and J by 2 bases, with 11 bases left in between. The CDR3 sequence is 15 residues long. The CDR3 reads CASSFRGTPYNEQFF. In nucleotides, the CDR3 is TGTGCCAGCAGTTTCCGCGGGACCCCCTACAATGAGCAGTTCTTC.

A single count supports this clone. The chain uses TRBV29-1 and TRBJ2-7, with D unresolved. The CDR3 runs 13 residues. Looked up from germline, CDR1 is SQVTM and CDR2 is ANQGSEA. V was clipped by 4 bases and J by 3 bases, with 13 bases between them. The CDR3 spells CSVVAGNDYEQYF. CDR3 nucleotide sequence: TGCAGCGTTGTGGCAGGCAATGACTACGAGCAGTACTTC.

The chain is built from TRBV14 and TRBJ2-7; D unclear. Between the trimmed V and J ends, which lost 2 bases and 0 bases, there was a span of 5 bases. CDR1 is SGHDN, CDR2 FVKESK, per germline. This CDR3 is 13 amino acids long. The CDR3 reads CASSQYNSYEQYF. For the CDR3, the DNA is TGTGCCAGCAGCCAATATAACTCCTACGAGCAGTACTTC.

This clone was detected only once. CDR3 amino acids: CAGRDRGYEQYF. The CDR3 nucleotides are TGTGCCGGCCGGGACAGGGGCTACGAGCAGTACTTC. The chain joins TRBV27 to TRBJ2-7; 10 nucleotides line up with TRBD1. J gave up 3 bases and V 11 bases, and 4 bases lay outside the gene matches. Germline CDR1 and CDR2: MNHEY and SMNVEV (reference sequence). The CDR3 runs to 12 residues.

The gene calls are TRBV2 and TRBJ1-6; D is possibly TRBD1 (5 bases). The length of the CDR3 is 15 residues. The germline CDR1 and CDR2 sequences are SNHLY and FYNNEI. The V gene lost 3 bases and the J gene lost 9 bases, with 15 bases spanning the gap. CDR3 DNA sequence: TGTGCCAGCAGTGATGATCCCACTGGGGCTTCACCCCTCCACTTT. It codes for CASSDDPTGASPLHF.

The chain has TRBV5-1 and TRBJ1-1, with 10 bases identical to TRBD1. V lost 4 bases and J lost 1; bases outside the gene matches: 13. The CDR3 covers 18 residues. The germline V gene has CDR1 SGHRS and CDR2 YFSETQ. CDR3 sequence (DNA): TGCGCCAGCAGCCTAACAAGGGACAGGGGTGGGAGGAACACTGAAGCTTTCTTT. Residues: CASSLTRDRGGRNTEAFF.

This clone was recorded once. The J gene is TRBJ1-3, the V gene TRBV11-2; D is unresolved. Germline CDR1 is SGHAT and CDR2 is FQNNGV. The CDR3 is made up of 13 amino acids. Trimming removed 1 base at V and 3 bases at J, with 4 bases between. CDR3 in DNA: TGTGCCAGCAGCTTAGTTCTTGGAAACACCATATATTTT. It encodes CASSLVLGNTIYF. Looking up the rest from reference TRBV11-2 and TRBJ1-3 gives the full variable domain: EAGVAQSPRYKIIEKRQSVAFWCNPISGHATLYWYQQILGQGPKLLIQFQNNGVVDDSQLPKDRFSAERLKGVDSTLKIQPAKLEDSAVYLCASSLVLGNTIYFGEGSWLTVV.

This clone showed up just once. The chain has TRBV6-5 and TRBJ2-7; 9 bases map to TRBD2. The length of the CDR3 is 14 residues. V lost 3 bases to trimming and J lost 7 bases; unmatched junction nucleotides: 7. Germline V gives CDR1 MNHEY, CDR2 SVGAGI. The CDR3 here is CASSYRPSGKEQYF. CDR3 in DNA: TGTGCCAGCAGTTATAGGCCTAGCGGGAAAGAGCAGTACTTC.

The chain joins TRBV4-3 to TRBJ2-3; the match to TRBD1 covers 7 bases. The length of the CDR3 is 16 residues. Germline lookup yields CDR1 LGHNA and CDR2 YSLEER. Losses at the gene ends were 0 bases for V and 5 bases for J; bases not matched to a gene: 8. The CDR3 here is CASSQDSTGNGDTQYF. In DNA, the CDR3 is TGCGCCAGCAGCCAAGATTCGACAGGGAATGGAGATACGCAGTATTTT.

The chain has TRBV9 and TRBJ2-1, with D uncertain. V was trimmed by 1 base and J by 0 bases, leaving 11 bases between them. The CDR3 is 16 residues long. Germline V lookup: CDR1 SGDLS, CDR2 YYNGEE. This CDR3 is CASSVSFPNSYNEQFF. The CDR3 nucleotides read TGTGCCAGCAGCGTAAGCTTCCCGAACTCCTACAATGAGCAGTTCTTC.

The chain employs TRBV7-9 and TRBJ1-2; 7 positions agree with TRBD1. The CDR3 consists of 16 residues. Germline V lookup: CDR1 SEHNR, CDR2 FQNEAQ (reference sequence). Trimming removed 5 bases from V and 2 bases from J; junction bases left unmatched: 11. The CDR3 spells CASSHRDSQSNYGYTF. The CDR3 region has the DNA TGTGCCAGCAGCCACCGGGACAGCCAATCGAACTATGGCTACACCTTC.

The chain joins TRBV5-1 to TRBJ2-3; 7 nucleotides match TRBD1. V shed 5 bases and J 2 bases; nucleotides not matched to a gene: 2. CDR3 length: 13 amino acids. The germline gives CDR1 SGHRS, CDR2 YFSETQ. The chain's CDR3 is CASRTGITDTQYF. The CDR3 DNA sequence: TGCGCCAGCAGGACAGGGATCACAGATACGCAGTATTTT.

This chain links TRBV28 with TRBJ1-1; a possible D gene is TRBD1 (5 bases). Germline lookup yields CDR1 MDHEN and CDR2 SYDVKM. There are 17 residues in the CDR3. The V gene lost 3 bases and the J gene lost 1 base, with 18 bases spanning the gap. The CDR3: CASSFGPPRGGNTEAFF. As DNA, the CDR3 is TGTGCCAGCAGTTTTGGCCCCCCCCGGGGGGGGAACACTGAAGCTTTCTTT.

This CDR3 reads CATSRHRTGSNYGYTF. The CDR3 coding sequence is TGTGCCACCAGCAGACACCGGACAGGGTCGAACTATGGCTACACCTTC. This chain links TRBV15 with TRBJ1-2, with 8 bases fitting TRBD1. V gave up 2 bases and J gave up 2 bases; unmatched junction bases: 7. The CDR3 consists of 16 residues. The germline gives CDR1 LNHNV, CDR2 YYDKDF (reference sequence).

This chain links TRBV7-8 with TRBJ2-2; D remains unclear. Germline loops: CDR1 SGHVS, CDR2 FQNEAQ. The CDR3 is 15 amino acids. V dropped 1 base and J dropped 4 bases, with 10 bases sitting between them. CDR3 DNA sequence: TGTGCCAGCAGCTTAGTACCAGGTGGCACCGGGGAGCTGTTTTTT. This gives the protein CASSLVPGGTGELFF.

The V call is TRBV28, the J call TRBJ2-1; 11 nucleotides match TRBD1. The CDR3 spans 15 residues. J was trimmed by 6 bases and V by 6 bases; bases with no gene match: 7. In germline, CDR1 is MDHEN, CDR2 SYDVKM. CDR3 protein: CASRLGGTGGNEQFF. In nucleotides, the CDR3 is TGTGCCAGCAGGCTAGGGGGGACAGGGGGCAATGAGCAGTTCTTC.

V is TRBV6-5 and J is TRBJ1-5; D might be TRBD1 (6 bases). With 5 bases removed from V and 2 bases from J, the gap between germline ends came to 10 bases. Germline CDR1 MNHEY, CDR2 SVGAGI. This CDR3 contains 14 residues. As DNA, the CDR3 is TGTGCCAGCAGTCTCAGGGGTGGCAATCAGCCCCAGCATTTT. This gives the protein CASSLRGGNQPQHF.

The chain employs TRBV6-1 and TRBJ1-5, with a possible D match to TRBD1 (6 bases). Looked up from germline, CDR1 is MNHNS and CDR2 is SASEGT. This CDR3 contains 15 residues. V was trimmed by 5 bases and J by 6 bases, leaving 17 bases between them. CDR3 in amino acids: CASSKEGGNGQPQHF. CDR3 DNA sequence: TGTGCCAGCAGTAAAGAGGGGGGGAACGGTCAGCCCCAGCATTTT.

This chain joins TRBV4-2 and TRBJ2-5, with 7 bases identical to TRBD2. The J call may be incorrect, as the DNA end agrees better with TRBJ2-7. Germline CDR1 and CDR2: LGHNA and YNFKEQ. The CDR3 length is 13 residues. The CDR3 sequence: CASGRAGSYEQYF. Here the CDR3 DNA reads TGTGCCAGCGGTAGAGCGGGAAGCTACGAGCAGTACTTC.

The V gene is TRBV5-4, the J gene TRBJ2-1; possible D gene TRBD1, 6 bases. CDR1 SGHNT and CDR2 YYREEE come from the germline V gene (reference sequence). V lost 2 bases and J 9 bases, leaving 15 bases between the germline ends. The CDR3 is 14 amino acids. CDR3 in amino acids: CASSFGQPEGEQFF. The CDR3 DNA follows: TGTGCCAGCAGCTTTGGACAGCCAGAGGGTGAGCAGTTCTTC. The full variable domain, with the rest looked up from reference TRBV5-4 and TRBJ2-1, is ETGVTQSPTHLIKTRGQQVTLRCSSQSGHNTVSWYQQALGQGPQFIFQYYREEENGRGNFPPRFSGLQFPNYSSELNVNALELDDSALYLCASSFGQPEGEQFFGPGTRLTVL.

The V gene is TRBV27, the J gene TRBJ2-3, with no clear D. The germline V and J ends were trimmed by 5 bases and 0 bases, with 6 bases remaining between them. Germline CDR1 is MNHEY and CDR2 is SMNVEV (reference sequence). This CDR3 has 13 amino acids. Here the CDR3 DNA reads TGTGCCAGCAGTCCCCAAAGCACAGATACGCAGTATTTT. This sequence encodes CASSPQSTDTQYF.

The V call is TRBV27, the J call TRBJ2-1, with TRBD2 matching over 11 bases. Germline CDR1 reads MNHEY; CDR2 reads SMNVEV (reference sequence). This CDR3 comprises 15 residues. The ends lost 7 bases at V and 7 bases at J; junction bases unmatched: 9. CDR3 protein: CASTDVAGGGNEQFF. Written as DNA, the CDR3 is TGTGCCAGCACCGACGTAGCGGGAGGGGGTAATGAGCAGTTCTTC.

The CDR3 nucleotides read TGTGCCAGCAGACCCTCAGGATCTCAGCCCCAGCATTTT. This sequence encodes CASRPSGSQPQHF. The rearrangement uses TRBV7-8 and TRBJ1-5; D ambiguous. V lost 6 bases and J lost 6, with 12 bases in between. The CDR3 contains 13 residues. Looked up from germline, CDR1 is SGHVS and CDR2 is FQNEAQ.

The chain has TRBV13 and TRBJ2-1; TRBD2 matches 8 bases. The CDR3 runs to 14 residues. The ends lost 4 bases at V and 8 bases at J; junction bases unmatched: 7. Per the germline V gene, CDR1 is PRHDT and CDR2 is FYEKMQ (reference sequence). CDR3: CASSSGTSQDEQFF. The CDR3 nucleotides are TGTGCCAGCAGCTCTGGGACTAGTCAAGATGAGCAGTTCTTC.

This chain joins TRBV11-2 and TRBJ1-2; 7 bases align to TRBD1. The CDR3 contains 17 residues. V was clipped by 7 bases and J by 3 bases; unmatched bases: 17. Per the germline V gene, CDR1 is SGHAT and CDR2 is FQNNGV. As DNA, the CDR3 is TGTGCCAGCAATCGAATCGACAGGGAGGTCTTTTACTATGGCTACACCTTC. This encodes CASNRIDREVFYYGYTF.

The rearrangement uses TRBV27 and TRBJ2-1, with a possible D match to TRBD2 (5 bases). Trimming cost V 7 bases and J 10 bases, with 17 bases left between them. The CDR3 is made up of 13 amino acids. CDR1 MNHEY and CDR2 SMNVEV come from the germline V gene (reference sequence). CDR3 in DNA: TGTGCCAGCAACCAGCAGCCGGGATTCGAGCAGTTCTTC. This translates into CASNQQPGFEQFF.

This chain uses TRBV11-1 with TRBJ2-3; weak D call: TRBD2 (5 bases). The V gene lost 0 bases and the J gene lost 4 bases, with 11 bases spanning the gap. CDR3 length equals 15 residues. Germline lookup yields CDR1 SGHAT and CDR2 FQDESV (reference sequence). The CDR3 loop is CASSLALALADTQYF. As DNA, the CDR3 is TGTGCCAGCAGCTTAGCCCTAGCCCTCGCAGATACGCAGTATTTT.

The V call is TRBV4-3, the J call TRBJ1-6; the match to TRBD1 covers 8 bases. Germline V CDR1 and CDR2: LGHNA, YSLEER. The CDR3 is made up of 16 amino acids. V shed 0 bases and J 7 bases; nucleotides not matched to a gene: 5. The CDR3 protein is CASSQDLGQVNSPLHF. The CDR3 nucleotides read TGCGCCAGCAGCCAAGACTTGGGACAGGTGAATTCACCCCTCCACTTT.